A single sample gave rise to the 8 T cell receptor beta chains below, sequenced in a study of T cell responses to AZD1222 COVID-19 vaccine. Using immunoSEQ multiplex PCR, the repertoire was profiled, and TCRdb retains in-frame clones only, with some absent. This sample has 100,000 or so clones, with about 89% found just once. The source material was peripheral blood, sampled 28 days after the second AZD1222 dose. These receptors were obtained from an adult who received the AZD1222 COVID-19 vaccine.

V usage is TRBV6-1 and J usage is TRBJ1-1; the D gene is possibly TRBD1 (5 bases). The V gene's germline CDR1 is MNHNS and CDR2 SASEGT. The V end lost 2 bases, the J end lost 0 bases, and 16 bases lay between the germline ends. This CDR3 is 17 amino acids long. Written as DNA, the CDR3 is TGTGCCAGCAGTGAAAGTCGGGGGGGGAGGATGAACACTGAAGCTTTCTTT. Amino acid sequence: CASSESRGGRMNTEAFF.

The V gene is TRBV4-2, the J gene TRBJ1-4, with no clear D. Germline V gene data show CDR1 as LGHNA and CDR2 as YNFKEQ. With 1 base removed from V and 8 bases from J, the gap between germline ends came to 14 bases. The CDR3 contains 15 residues. The CDR3 is CASSQGRAGQEKLFF. CDR3 nucleotides: TGTGCCAGCAGCCAAGGTAGGGCGGGTCAAGAAAAACTGTTTTTT.

This chain links TRBV18 with TRBJ1-6, with a possible D match to TRBD1 (6 bases). The V end lost 3 bases, the J end lost 6 bases, and 18 bases lay between the germline ends. Germline CDR1 reads KGHSH; CDR2 reads LQKENI. The CDR3 has 17 residues. CDR3 DNA: TGTGCCAGCTCACCCTACCAGACAGGATTGGGTAATTCACCCCTCCACTTT. Its protein is CASSPYQTGLGNSPLHF.

The rearrangement links TRBV10-3 to TRBJ1-1; tentatively, D is TRBD1 (6 bases). The CDR3 is 14 residues long. The germline V and J ends were trimmed by 8 bases and 4 bases, with 17 bases remaining between them. Germline V CDR1 and CDR2: ENHRY, SYGVKD. The CDR3 DNA reads as TGTGCCATCTCGTCAGGGGATGGAGGCACTGAAGCTTTCTTT. Translating gives CAISSGDGGTEAFF.

This clone was recorded a few times. The chain recombines TRBV19 with TRBJ1-1; 7 nucleotides align to TRBD1. Germline V lookup: CDR1 LNHDA, CDR2 SQIVND (reference sequence). Trimming at V came to 5 bases and at J to 5 bases, leaving 8 bases not matched to a gene. The CDR3 has 14 amino acids. The DNA of the CDR3 is TGTGCCAGTAGTCTCGACAGGGAGCGGACTGAAGCTTTCTTT. This codes for CASSLDRERTEAFF.

In this sample, this clone turned up once. The V call is TRBV7-9, the J call TRBJ1-3, with TRBD1 identical over 8 bases. With V trimmed by 5 bases and J by 4 bases, 13 bases remained unmatched. Germline CDR1 reads SEHNR; CDR2 reads FQNEAQ (reference sequence). There are 17 residues in the CDR3. CDR3 coding DNA: TGTGCCAGCAGCACCGACAGGGGAGAATCGGGAGGAAACACCATATATTTT. This translates into CASSTDRGESGGNTIYF.

In its sample, this clone was seen once. The sample carries other DNA sequences with the same CDR3. The chain recombines TRBV9 with TRBJ1-2, with TRBD1 as a possible D gene (6 bases). CDR3 length: 13 amino acids. The V and J ends lost 4 bases and 2 bases respectively, with 9 bases between them. Germline values: CDR1 SGDLS, CDR2 YYNGEE. The CDR3 DNA follows: TGTGCCAGCAGCCCTGACAGGAACTATGGCTACACCTTC. Residues: CASSPDRNYGYTF.

The gene calls are TRBV6-5 and TRBJ2-7, with 7 bases lining up with TRBD2. The CDR3 runs to 14 residues. With 3 bases clipped from V and 4 bases from J, the junction kept 6 bases outside the gene matches. Germline CDR1 MNHEY, CDR2 SVGAGI. As DNA, the CDR3 is TGTGCCAGCAGTTATAACGGGAGGAATTACGAGCAGTACTTC. The encoded protein is CASSYNGRNYEQYF.